A single sample gave rise to the 21 T cell receptor beta chains below, sequenced in a study of blood T cell repertoires in COVID-19. Clones were read by immunoSEQ multiplex PCR, and TCRdb kept only the in-frame ones, dropping some. Here the sample spans just under 350,000 clones, about 90% being singletons. Material: peripheral blood. The receptor source for this set is a woman in her fifties or sixties with COVID-19, enrolled during active disease.

The genes are TRBV5-4 and TRBJ2-3; no clear D gene. Germline CDR1 is SGHNT and CDR2 is YYREEE (reference sequence). The CDR3 covers 13 residues. V lost 5 bases and J 0 bases, leaving 7 bases between the germline ends. CDR3 DNA sequence: TGTGCCAGCAGAGGAGCTAGCACAGATACGCAGTATTTT. Translated: CASRGASTDTQYF. The variable domain in full, with the rest retrieved from reference TRBV5-4 and TRBJ2-3, is ETGVTQSPTHLIKTRGQQVTLRCSSQSGHNTVSWYQQALGQGPQFIFQYYREEENGRGNFPPRFSGLQFPNYSSELNVNALELDDSALYLCASRGASTDTQYFGPGTRLTVL.

Note on this clone: One junction end does not reproduce the germline sequence, and a read error may be involved. V is TRBV6-5 and J is TRBJ1-4, with TRBD1 matching 7 bases. The CDR3 is 14 residues long. Looked up from germline, CDR1 is MNHEY and CDR2 is SVGAGI. The CDR3 nucleotides are TGTGCCGGCAGCAGCACAGGGGTCAATGAAAAACTGTTTTTT. Its translation: CAGSSTGVNEKLFF.

V and J are TRBV4-2 and TRBJ2-3; the D gene is possibly TRBD2 (7 bases). The CDR3 runs 16 residues. Deletions cut 1 base from V and 2 bases from J, with 13 bases between. Germline CDR1 is LGHNA and CDR2 is YNFKEQ. CDR3 region: CASSQAGEGDTDTQYF. CDR3 DNA sequence: TGTGCCAGCAGCCAAGCGGGGGAGGGGGACACAGATACGCAGTATTTT.

The chain carries TRBV18 and TRBJ2-7, with D possibly TRBD1 on 6 matching bases. The V gene's germline CDR1 is KGHSH and CDR2 LQKENI. The CDR3 is 13 residues long. V gave up 10 bases and J gave up 2 bases, with 15 bases separating them. CDR3 protein: CATAWDKPYEQYF. Written as DNA, the CDR3 is TGTGCCACGGCGTGGGACAAACCCTACGAGCAGTACTTC.

V is TRBV7-2 and J is TRBJ2-5; 12 bases match TRBD2. CDR1 SGHTA and CDR2 FQGNSA come from the germline V gene. J was trimmed by 5 bases and V by 8 bases; bases with no gene match: 12. This CDR3 has 16 residues. In nucleotides, the CDR3 is TGTGCCAGCTCCTCAAGACTAGCGGGAGTTGGGGAGACCCAGTACTTC. Protein: CASSSRLAGVGETQYF. Full variable domain (remainder filled in from reference TRBV7-2 and TRBJ2-5): GAGVSQSPSNKVTEKGKDVELRCDPISGHTALYWYRQSLGQGLEFLIYFQGNSAPDKSGLPSDRFSAERTGGSVSTLTIQRTQQEDSAVYLCASSSRLAGVGETQYFGPGTRLLVL.

This clone was recorded once. The chain couples TRBV5-1 to TRBJ1-5, with TRBD1 matching over 8 bases. CDR1 SGHRS and CDR2 YFSETQ come from the germline V gene. This CDR3 has 14 amino acids. V gave up 0 bases and J gave up 7 bases; unmatched junction bases: 3. In DNA form, the CDR3 reads TGCGCCAGCAGCTTGGTAGCAGGGGGCCAGCCCCAGCATTTT. This translates into CASSLVAGGQPQHF.

V and J are TRBV2 and TRBJ2-5, with TRBD2 identical over 10 bases. J gave up 5 bases and V 4 bases, and 13 bases lay outside the gene matches. The CDR3 consists of 17 residues. The germline CDR1 and CDR2 sequences are SNHLY and FYNNEI. The CDR3 loop is CASSGGSSGRAGETQYF. CDR3 DNA sequence: TGTGCCAGCAGTGGGGGTTCAAGCGGGAGGGCCGGGGAGACCCAGTACTTC.

The rearrangement links TRBV2 to TRBJ1-1, with D hard to call. The V gene's germline CDR1 is SNHLY and CDR2 FYNNEI. This CDR3 is 15 amino acids long. V lost 6 bases and J 1 base, leaving 15 bases between the germline ends. The CDR3 DNA is TGTGCCAGCAGGATAATCGGCGGCGCGAACACTGAAGCTTTCTTT. It translates to CASRIIGGANTEAFF.

The genes are TRBV25-1 and TRBJ1-2; 12 nucleotides align to TRBD1. Germline CDR1 MGHDK, CDR2 SYGVNS. CDR3 length: 15 amino acids. J was trimmed by 7 bases and V by 3 bases; bases with no gene match: 6. In DNA, the CDR3 is TGTGCCAGCAGTGAGGTGGGACAGGGGGCTGCTGGCTACACCTTC. As protein: CASSEVGQGAAGYTF.

This clone is a singleton in its sample. The chain has TRBV7-2 and TRBJ1-1, with 9 bases that match TRBD1. The CDR3 spans 15 residues. In germline, CDR1 is SGHTA, CDR2 FQGNSA. V lost 3 bases and J lost 4; bases outside the gene matches: 6. CDR3 DNA sequence: TGTGCCAGCAGCTTCCTGGGACAGGGAAGCACTGAAGCTTTCTTT. It yields the protein CASSFLGQGSTEAFF. The full variable domain, its missing parts supplied by reference TRBV7-2 and TRBJ1-1, is GAGVSQSPSNKVTEKGKDVELRCDPISGHTALYWYRQSLGQGLEFLIYFQGNSAPDKSGLPSDRFSAERTGGSVSTLTIQRTQQEDSAVYLCASSFLGQGSTEAFFGQGTRLTVV.

The chain links TRBV10-3 to TRBJ2-5; D gene unclear. Germline V gene lookup returns CDR1 ENHRY and CDR2 SYGVKD. Trimming removed 5 bases at V and 2 bases at J, with 9 bases between. This CDR3 spans 13 amino acids. The CDR3: CAISRQQQETQYF. CDR3 nucleotides: TGTGCCATCAGTCGACAACAGCAAGAGACCCAGTACTTC.

The V call is TRBV5-1, the J call TRBJ2-5; 9 bases line up with TRBD2. This CDR3 has 18 residues. V dropped 4 bases and J dropped 3; count of bases not matched to a gene: 16. Looked up from germline, CDR1 is SGHRS and CDR2 is YFSETQ. The DNA of the CDR3 is TGCGCCAGCAGCCAGCCGGGACTAGCCCCCCCAGGGGAAGAGACCCAGTACTTC. This translates into CASSQPGLAPPGEETQYF.

This rearrangement joins TRBV7-2 to TRBJ2-3; the match to TRBD2 covers 16 bases. The CDR3 has 17 amino acids. Germline CDR1 SGHTA, CDR2 FQGNSA. Germline trimming cut 5 bases from V and 6 bases from J; bases unmatched to any gene: 8. CDR3 in amino acids: CASSVGTSGRAGDTQYF. The CDR3 nucleotides are TGTGCCAGCAGCGTTGGGACTAGCGGGAGGGCGGGGGATACGCAGTATTTT.

The chain recombines TRBV29-1 with TRBJ2-7, with 8 nucleotides matching TRBD1. The CDR3 loop spans 12 amino acids. Unmatched junction bases numbered 3, after V lost 3 bases and J lost 5 bases. Germline CDR1 is SQVTM and CDR2 is ANQGSEA. CDR3 amino acids: CSVEEDRDEQYF. CDR3 bases: TGCAGCGTTGAGGAGGACAGGGACGAGCAGTACTTC.

This chain uses TRBV27 with TRBJ2-2, with unresolved D. This CDR3 contains 15 residues. Trimming removed 5 bases at V and 2 bases at J, with 12 bases between. Per the germline V gene, CDR1 is MNHEY and CDR2 is SMNVEV (reference sequence). CDR3 region: CASSPRQRNTGELFF. The CDR3 nucleotides read TGTGCCAGCAGTCCTCGACAACGAAACACCGGGGAGCTGTTTTTT.

The gene calls are TRBV6-1 and TRBJ2-4; 10 nucleotides match TRBD2. Looked up from germline, CDR1 is MNHNS and CDR2 is SASEGT. The CDR3 is 17 amino acids. With V trimmed by 1 base and J by 0 bases, 3 bases remained unmatched. CDR3 amino acids: CASSEGSGRLAKNIQYF. The CDR3 bases are TGTGCCAGCAGTGAAGGTAGCGGGAGGTTAGCCAAAAACATTCAGTACTTC.

The chain recombines TRBV7-3 with TRBJ2-5; D gene ambiguous. The CDR3 length is 13 residues. Germline-derived CDR1 and CDR2 are SGHTA and FQGTGA. With 4 bases removed from V and 5 bases from J, the gap between germline ends came to 11 bases. CDR3 sequence: CASSYGRKETQYF. CDR3 sequence (DNA): TGTGCCAGCAGCTACGGTCGAAAGGAGACCCAGTACTTC.

This sequence joins TRBV14 and TRBJ2-7, with D tentatively TRBD1 (5 bases). The CDR3 has 16 amino acids. From germline, CDR1 is SGHDN and CDR2 FVKESK. The germline V and J ends were trimmed by 4 bases and 6 bases, with 22 bases remaining between them. In DNA, the CDR3 is TGTGCCAGCAGCCCTGTGCAGGGATATAGCCTTGGCGAGCAGTACTTC. Translation gives CASSPVQGYSLGEQYF.

Here the CDR3 reads CASSYSNPGMDTEAFF. Here the CDR3 DNA reads TGTGCCAGCAGTTACTCGAATCCGGGGATGGACACTGAAGCTTTCTTT. V and J are TRBV6-5 and TRBJ1-1, with no clear D. CDR1 and CDR2 from the germline V gene are MNHEY and SVGAGI. The CDR3 runs 16 residues. V was pared by 0 bases and J by 3 bases, with 14 bases between.

The V call is TRBV3-1 (or the pseudogene TRBV3-2), the J call TRBJ1-4; D possibly corresponds to TRBD1 (6 bases). The V gene's germline CDR1 is LGHDT and CDR2 YNNKEL (reference sequence). The CDR3 extends over 14 amino acids. Trimming removed 4 bases at V and 4 bases at J, with 10 bases between. In DNA form, the CDR3 reads TGTGCCAGCAGCCCCCGGGACAATAATGAAAAACTGTTTTTT. Protein sequence: CASSPRDNNEKLFF.

A few counts support this clone. The V and J genes are TRBV28 and TRBJ2-2, with 7 bases that match TRBD2. The CDR3 has 14 amino acids. From germline, CDR1 is MDHEN and CDR2 SYDVKM. Trimming took 6 bases from V and 2 from J; bases not matched to a gene: 3. CDR3 amino acids: CASRRTRNTGELFF. For the CDR3, the DNA is TGTGCCAGCAGAAGGACTAGAAACACCGGGGAGCTGTTTTTT.